This TCR beta chain was sequenced during a study of shared clonotypes between healthy human individuals. Study-wide background: Plates per donor: three CD4 naive, three CD4 memory, two CD8 naive, one CD8 memory.

Sequenced by immunoSEQ multiplex PCR; TCRdb stores in-frame clones only, minus some. Of some 1,600,000 clones listed, approximately 98% are singletons. Sequencing was carried out using naive CD4+ T cells sorted from blood. Indicated subset: CD45RA+ positively selected. The source of this sequence is a man aged 25 to 40 in good health.

CDR3 DNA: TGTGCCAGCCAGGCAGGGCGGAGGGAGACCCAGTACTTC. It encodes CASQAGRRETQYF. The V call is TRBV6-5, the J call TRBJ2-5, with D perhaps matching TRBD1 or TRBD2 (5 bases each). The CDR3 has 13 amino acids. Germline CDR1 and CDR2: MNHEY and SVGAGI. V lost 8 bases, J lost 5 bases, and 15 bases lay in between.